This T cell receptor beta chain was recovered during a study of identical twins. Study-wide points: Out-of-frame beta chain sequences displayed weaker excess sharing between twins. Cross-sectional statistical analysis, not tracking of the same donors, underpinned the conclusions. Fewer insertions characterized abundant cord blood beta clonotypes, whereas memory repertoires showed none. Analyses of zero insertions could, in part, be confounded by invariant MAIT and iNKT cells.

TCRdb re-analysed the 5' RACE reads in MiXCR, keeping a single row per CDR3 protein. The sample shows under 500,000 distinct CDR3 sequences, approximately 14% of them seen only once. V gave up 0 bases and J gave up 4 bases, with 14 bases separating them. This CDR3 contains 15 residues. Germline V CDR1 and CDR2: SGHRS, YFSETQ. This clonotype came up a few times. Its cognate antigen is unknown. This same sample was also part of a study on yellow fever vaccine responses in identical twins.

The receptor comes from a woman aged 18-29 years in good health. The chain is built from TRBV5-1 and TRBJ2-7, with a weak D call TRBD2 (7 bases). The sample consisted of CD4+ T cells sorted from blood. DNA of the CDR3: TGCGCCAGCAGCTTGGCCGGGGGAGGGGGTTACGAGCAGTACTTC. This sequence encodes CASSLAGGGGYEQYF.